Listed here are 18 T cell receptor beta chains from one sample, sequenced in a study of shared clonotypes between healthy human individuals. The table came from immunoSEQ multiplex PCR; TCRdb's copy has only in-frame clones and leaves some out. The data show roughly 1,500,000 clones, with 95% to 99% seen just once and 0.4% to 0.55% held by the top ten. Sequencing was carried out using naive CD4+ T cells sorted from blood. Described subset: CD45RA+ positively selected. These receptors all stem from a man under 40 in good health.

The gene calls are TRBV27 and TRBJ1-5; no reliable D call. This CDR3 comprises 13 residues. The V gene lost 6 bases and the J gene lost 1 base, with 7 bases spanning the gap. CDR1 and CDR2 from the germline V gene are MNHEY and SMNVEV (reference sequence). Here the CDR3 reads CASRGWSNQPQHF. The DNA of the CDR3 is TGTGCCAGCAGGGGGTGGAGCAATCAGCCCCAGCATTTT.

J is TRBJ2-1 and V is TRBV2; TRBD2 agrees at 12 bases. This CDR3 region has 16 residues. V dropped 10 bases and J dropped 7; count of bases not matched to a gene: 14. The germline CDR1 and CDR2 sequences are SNHLY and FYNNEI. CDR3 loop: CAIRASGRALGNEQFF. CDR3 DNA: TGTGCCATTAGGGCTAGCGGGAGGGCTTTGGGGAATGAGCAGTTCTTC. Together with reference TRBV2 and TRBJ2-1, the CDR3 gives the full variable domain: EPEVTQTPSHQVTQMGQEVILRCVPISNHLYFYWYRQILGQKVEFLVSFYNNEISEKSEIFDDQFSVERPDGSNFTLKIRSTKLEDSAMYFCAIRASGRALGNEQFFGPGTRLTVL.

Comment on this clone: The sample carries other DNA sequences with the same CDR3. This rearrangement joins TRBV7-9 to TRBJ2-2; D unclear. CDR1 and CDR2 (germline): SEHNR, FQNEAQ (reference sequence). Trimming took off 2 bases at V and 2 bases at J, with 9 bases between the two ends. The CDR3 length is 15 residues. The CDR3 region is CASSLSKGNTGELFF. CDR3 in DNA: TGTGCCAGCAGCTTATCAAAAGGCAACACCGGGGAGCTGTTTTTT.

The rearrangement joins TRBV7-8 to TRBJ2-7; 9 bases agree with TRBD2. Germline V gene sequence: CDR1 SGHVS, CDR2 FQNEAQ. V shed 2 bases and J 4 bases; nucleotides not matched to a gene: 3. The CDR3 totals 14 residues. The CDR3 protein is CASSLQAGGYEQYF. For the CDR3, the DNA is TGTGCCAGCAGCTTACAGGCGGGGGGGTACGAGCAGTACTTC.

V usage is TRBV10-1 and J usage is TRBJ2-2, with 7 positions matching TRBD1. The CDR3 sequence is 13 residues long. V was clipped by 6 bases and J by 5 bases; unmatched bases: 3. Germline CDR1 and CDR2: WNHNN and SYGVQD (reference sequence). The CDR3 spells CASRAQGTGELFF. The CDR3 nucleotides are TGCGCCAGCAGGGCACAGGGGACCGGGGAGCTGTTTTTT.

V and J are TRBV18 and TRBJ1-1; D is ambiguous. V shed 6 bases and J shed 0 bases, with 8 bases lying between them. This CDR3 region has 13 residues. Germline CDR1 reads KGHSH; CDR2 reads LQKENI. CDR3 sequence reads: CASSTVLNTEAFF. The DNA of the CDR3 is TGTGCCAGCTCCACAGTTTTGAACACTGAAGCTTTCTTT. The variable domain in full, with the rest retrieved from reference TRBV18 and TRBJ1-1, is NAGVMQNPRHLVRRRGQEARLRCSPMKGHSHVYWYRQLPEEGLKFMVYLQKENIIDESGMPKERFSAEFPKEGPSILRIQQVVRGDSAAYFCASSTVLNTEAFFGQGTRLTVV.

The V gene is TRBV5-6, the J gene TRBJ1-2; 10 nucleotides line up with TRBD1. V dropped 2 bases and J dropped 10; count of bases not matched to a gene: 11. This CDR3 is built from 15 residues. Germline V gene data show CDR1 as SGHDT and CDR2 as YYEEEE. The CDR3 bases are TGTGCCAGCAGCTTTAGACAGGGGGCTTCTAGTCTCTACACCTTC. Translation gives CASSFRQGASSLYTF.

The rearrangement links TRBV6-1 to TRBJ1-4; D is uncertain. Germline assignment: CDR1 MNHNS and CDR2 SASEGT. Trimming stripped 3 bases from V and 8 bases from J, with 13 bases between. CDR3 length: 14 residues. DNA for the CDR3: TGTGCCAGCAGTGATAGAGGGAGGCAAGAAAAACTGTTTTTT. It encodes CASSDRGRQEKLFF.

The chain has TRBV7-2 and TRBJ2-2; possible D gene TRBD2, 6 bases. V was clipped by 3 bases and J by 2 bases, with 7 bases between them. Germline V CDR1 and CDR2: SGHTA, FQGNSA. The CDR3 has 14 amino acids. The CDR3 sequence: CASSLDYNTGELFF. CDR3 bases: TGTGCCAGCAGCTTGGACTACAACACCGGGGAGCTGTTTTTT. Full variable domain (outside the CDR3, taken from reference TRBV7-2 and TRBJ2-2): GAGVSQSPSNKVTEKGKDVELRCDPISGHTALYWYRQSLGQGLEFLIYFQGNSAPDKSGLPSDRFSAERTGGSVSTLTIQRTQQEDSAVYLCASSLDYNTGELFFGEGSRLTVL.

The gene calls are TRBV4-1 and TRBJ2-5; possible D gene TRBD1, 5 bases. The J call may be wrong; the DNA end is better matched by TRBJ2-7. This CDR3 region has 14 residues. Germline CDR1 is MGHRA and CDR2 is YSYEKL. The CDR3 is CASSQVDSTYEQYF. Written as DNA, the CDR3 is TGCGCCAGCAGCCAAGTCGACAGCACCTACGAGCAGTACTTC.

The J gene is TRBJ2-1, the V gene TRBV5-5; no firm D call. Germline-derived CDR1 and CDR2 are SGHKS and YYEKEE (reference sequence). The CDR3 extends over 12 amino acids. Trimming stripped 1 base from V and 5 bases from J, with 4 bases between. CDR3 residues: CASSLMHNEQFF. CDR3 nucleotides: TGTGCCAGCAGCTTGATGCACAATGAGCAGTTCTTC. The whole variable domain, filled in from reference TRBV5-5 and TRBJ2-1, reads DAGVTQSPTHLIKTRGQQVTLRCSPISGHKSVSWYQQVLGQGPQFIFQYYEKEERGRGNFPDRFSARQFPNYSSELNVNALLLGDSALYLCASSLMHNEQFFGPGTRLTVL.

J is TRBJ1-5 and V is TRBV19; 7 positions agree with TRBD1. Germline CDR1 reads LNHDA; CDR2 reads SQIVND (reference sequence). The CDR3 has 13 residues. Trimming took 5 bases from V and 7 from J; bases not matched to a gene: 5. Written as DNA, the CDR3 is TGTGCCAGTAGTGGGACAGTCGGGCAGCCCCAGCATTTT. Translated: CASSGTVGQPQHF.

V is TRBV28 and J is TRBJ1-5; D possibly corresponds to TRBD1 (5 bases). Germline values: CDR1 MDHEN, CDR2 SYDVKM. The V end was cut by 6 bases, the J end by 2 bases, with 23 bases between. The CDR3 covers 18 residues. CDR3 region: CASRGMLGQGEGNQPQHF. Written as DNA, the CDR3 is TGTGCCAGCAGGGGGATGCTAGGGCAGGGTGAAGGCAATCAGCCCCAGCATTTT. The variable domain in full, completed from reference TRBV28 and TRBJ1-5, reads DVKVTQSSRYLVKRTGEKVFLECVQDMDHENMFWYRQDPGLGLRLIYFSYDVKMKEKGDIPEGYSVSREKKERFSLILESASTNQTSMYLCASRGMLGQGEGNQPQHFGDGTRLSIL.

This chain connects TRBV7-6 to TRBJ2-1; TRBD1 matches at 8 bases. Germline V gene lookup returns CDR1 SGHVS and CDR2 FNYEAQ. V shed 6 bases, J shed 12 bases, and the junction held 16 bases outside the gene matches. CDR3 length: 15 residues. In DNA form, the CDR3 reads TGTGCCAGCAGACCAGGACAGGGCCGGGGTCAAGGGCAGTTCTTC. Protein sequence: CASRPGQGRGQGQFF.

This clone appeared once. The CDR3: CASSGVSGREYEQYF. The CDR3 DNA sequence: TGTGCCAGCAGCGGGGTTAGCGGGAGGGAGTACGAGCAGTACTTC. V is TRBV28 and J is TRBJ2-7, with TRBD2 identical over 11 bases. The V and J ends lost 6 bases and 4 bases, in that order; junction bases with no gene match: 8. The CDR3 has 15 amino acids. Germline CDR1 reads MDHEN; CDR2 reads SYDVKM.

The chain couples TRBV19 to TRBJ2-3; D possibly matches TRBD1 or TRBD2 (5 bases each). The ends were cut back, 4 bases at V and 4 bases at J, with 12 bases in the middle. In germline, CDR1 is LNHDA, CDR2 SQIVND (reference sequence). CDR3 size: 14 residues. The CDR3 region has the DNA TGTGCCAGTAGTACTCAGGGAGTTGCAGATACGCAGTATTTT. Translating gives CASSTQGVADTQYF.

V and J are TRBV6-5 and TRBJ2-7; D is perhaps TRBD2 (5 bases). This CDR3 has 15 residues. Trimming stripped 0 bases from V and 4 bases from J, with 13 bases between. Germline V CDR1 and CDR2: MNHEY, SVGAGI. CDR3 bases: TGTGCCAGCAGTTACTCGATTGAGGGAAGGTACGAGCAGTACTTC. Its protein product is CASSYSIEGRYEQYF.

The chain couples TRBV6-5 to TRBJ2-6; D is ambiguous. The CDR3 is 15 amino acids. Looked up from germline, CDR1 is MNHEY and CDR2 is SVGAGI. The V end lost 3 bases, the J end lost 5 bases, and 11 bases lay between the germline ends. The CDR3 is CASSYQQSRANVLTF. In nucleotides, the CDR3 is TGTGCCAGCAGTTATCAACAAAGTCGGGCCAACGTCCTGACTTTC.